Given below is one TCR beta chain in context. The entry originates in a study of blood T cell repertoires in COVID-19. There are 13 residues in the CDR3. Germline V CDR1 and CDR2: MNHEY, SMNVEV (reference sequence). Trimming removed 8 bases from V and 3 bases from J; junction bases left unmatched: 5. Sequencing was performed with immunoSEQ multiplex PCR; in TCRdb, only in-frame clones are kept and a portion is missing. The repertoire holds 160,000 or so clones, with around 82% as singletons. The J gene is TRBJ2-7, the V gene TRBV27; 9 bases map to TRBD1. The TCR originated in a man between 60 and 75 years old with active or convalescent COVID-19. Sequences were obtained from peripheral blood. The CDR3 region is CASRGQGRYEQYF. The CDR3 DNA sequence: TGTGCCAGCCGAGGACAGGGGCGCTACGAGCAGTACTTC.